A single sample gave rise to the 14 T cell receptor beta chains below, sequenced in a study of blood T cell repertoires in COVID-19. Profiled with immunoSEQ multiplex PCR; TCRdb holds only in-frame clones, not every one. The table records around 210,000 clones, 85% to 90% of them present only once. Sequencing was carried out using peripheral blood. Receptor source: a woman in her seventies with acute or convalescent COVID-19.

The V gene is TRBV5-1, the J gene TRBJ2-1; 8 positions match TRBD2. This CDR3 comprises 14 residues. V trimming: 2 bases; J trimming: 5 bases; junction bases outside the gene matches: 3. Per germline, CDR1 SGHRS and CDR2 YFSETQ. CDR3 in amino acids: CASSFSGGNNEQFF. In DNA form, the CDR3 reads TGCGCCAGCAGCTTCAGCGGGGGAAACAATGAGCAGTTCTTC.

The J gene is TRBJ2-7, the V gene TRBV12-3 or TRBV12-4, with D possibly matching TRBD2 (5 bases). Between the trimmed V and J ends, which lost 6 bases and 3 bases, there was a span of 6 bases. The CDR3 is 11 amino acids. CDR3 sequence: CASRRDYEQYF. In DNA, the CDR3 is TGTGCCAGCAGGAGGGACTACGAGCAGTACTTC.

The CDR3 is CASSSGQVNNSPLHF. The CDR3, as DNA: TGTGCCAGCAGTTCCGGACAGGTTAATAATTCACCCCTCCACTTT. The J gene is TRBJ1-6, the V gene TRBV27, with 7 bases matching TRBD1. In germline, CDR1 is MNHEY, CDR2 SMNVEV (reference sequence). V gave up 4 bases and J gave up 5 bases; unmatched junction bases: 5. The CDR3 is 15 residues long.

For the CDR3, the DNA is TGTGCCACCAGTGCCGGAGCGATCACAGATACGCAGTATTTT. Amino acids: CATSAGAITDTQYF. This chain joins TRBV24-1 and TRBJ2-3; no definite D call. Per the germline V gene, CDR1 is KGHDR and CDR2 is SFDVKD. Trimming left V 5 bases short and J 2 bases short, with 10 bases between. This CDR3 region has 14 residues.

This chain connects TRBV18 to TRBJ2-1; 9 nucleotides align to TRBD1. V lost 3 bases, J lost 5 bases, and 5 bases stayed unmatched. CDR3 length equals 15 residues. The V gene's germline CDR1 is KGHSH and CDR2 LQKENI. CDR3 amino acids: CASSPGQGIDNEQFF. The CDR3, as DNA: TGTGCCAGCTCACCGGGACAGGGCATAGACAATGAGCAGTTCTTC.

The J gene is TRBJ2-1, the V gene TRBV5-1, with unresolved D. The CDR3 has 15 residues. Germline CDR1 is SGHRS and CDR2 is YFSETQ. V was cut by 1 base and J by 12 bases, with 20 bases left in between. The CDR3 nucleotides are TGCGCCAGCAGCTTGTCAACTGGCGCAATGACTCTGCAGTTCTTC. Protein product: CASSLSTGAMTLQFF.

This chain links TRBV6-2 or TRBV6-3 with TRBJ1-1, with a weak D call TRBD1 (5 bases). Trimming took off 6 bases at V and 2 bases at J, with 13 bases between the two ends. CDR3 length: 14 residues. Germline V gives CDR1 MNHEY, CDR2 SVGEGT. CDR3 protein: CASSGTGRNTEAFF. CDR3 bases: TGTGCCAGCAGCGGAACAGGCCGAAACACTGAAGCTTTCTTT.

The gene calls are TRBV5-1 and TRBJ2-1, with D possibly being TRBD1 (5 bases). Per the germline V gene, CDR1 is SGHRS and CDR2 is YFSETQ. Between the trimmed V and J ends, which lost 4 bases and 4 bases, there was a span of 9 bases. The CDR3 is made up of 13 amino acids. In DNA form, the CDR3 reads TGCGCCAGCAGCACCGCAGGGTACAATGAGCAGTTCTTC. Protein: CASSTAGYNEQFF.

This clone was observed a single time. V is TRBV6-5 and J is TRBJ1-2; maybe TRBD1 (6 bases). Germline CDR1 and CDR2: MNHEY and SVGAGI. V was pared by 6 bases and J by 8 bases, with 16 bases between. This CDR3 is 13 amino acids long. The CDR3 protein is CASSTGLVRGYTF. The DNA for the CDR3 is TGTGCCAGCAGCACAGGGTTGGTTCGGGGCTACACCTTC.

The V and J genes are TRBV7-2 and TRBJ1-2, with 12 bases identical to TRBD1. The CDR3 runs to 17 residues. Losses at the gene ends were 6 bases for V and 7 bases for J; bases not matched to a gene: 15. The germline gives CDR1 SGHTA, CDR2 FQGNSA. CDR3 nucleotides: TGTGCCAGCAGGCCCACACGGATCGGGACAGGGGGCGGTGGCTACACCTTC. It codes for CASRPTRIGTGGGGYTF.

This clone appeared a single time. The chain has TRBV6-2 or TRBV6-3 and TRBJ2-4; the match to TRBD2 covers 13 bases. Germline assignment: CDR1 MNHEY and CDR2 SVGEGT. Trimming removed 6 bases from V and 7 bases from J; junction bases left unmatched: 15. CDR3 size: 18 residues. The CDR3 is CASSSRLAGGGVANIQYF. The CDR3 nucleotides are TGTGCCAGCAGCTCTAGACTAGCGGGAGGAGGGGTTGCTAACATTCAGTACTTC.

V and J are TRBV2 and TRBJ2-2, with 16 bases fitting TRBD2. Trimming at V came to 5 bases and at J to 4 bases, leaving 7 bases not matched to a gene. This CDR3 has 18 amino acids. Germline CDR1 and CDR2: SNHLY and FYNNEI. The CDR3 nucleotides are TGTGCCAGCAGTATGGGACTAGCGGGGGGGCCGGGCACCGGGGAGCTGTTTTTT. It yields the protein CASSMGLAGGPGTGELFF.

This chain links TRBV6-5 with TRBJ1-6; 7 bases map to TRBD1. CDR3 length equals 15 residues. J gave up 6 bases and V 6 bases, and 8 bases lay outside the gene matches. Germline CDR1 MNHEY, CDR2 SVGAGI. The CDR3 DNA reads as TGTGCCAGCAGAACCGGGACAGTGCCTAATTCACCCCTCCACTTT. This sequence encodes CASRTGTVPNSPLHF.

This clone appeared a few times. The rearrangement uses TRBV27 and TRBJ1-6; no clear D. V was shortened by 3 bases and J by 8 bases, with 17 bases between the two germline ends. Germline V lookup: CDR1 MNHEY, CDR2 SMNVEV (reference sequence). The CDR3 contains 16 residues. The CDR3 region has the DNA TGTGCCAGCAGTTTTATCTCTCCCCTGATAGATTCACCCCTCCACTTT. Translation: CASSFISPLIDSPLHF.